These T cell receptor beta chains were read from a single sample in a study of T cell responses to AZD1222 COVID-19 vaccine. The protocol was immunoSEQ multiplex PCR, while the TCRdb copy is restricted to in-frame clones and leaves out a portion. The table has approximately 81,000 clones, about four fifths seen once; the top ten hold 1.3%. This specimen was peripheral blood, taken 28 days after the second AZD1222 dose. The receptors stem from an adult who received the AZD1222 COVID-19 vaccine. Each CDR3 is given with its conserved first and last residue. A D gene is named only where the DNA matches it firmly.

CDR3: CASHIGGGEYNEQFF
V: TRBV28
J: TRBJ2-1
D: NA

CDR3: CASSPGGLSTDTQYF
V: TRBV7-3
J: TRBJ2-3
D: NA

CDR3: CASGPRSPTLSSYEQYF
V: TRBV19
J: TRBJ2-7
D: NA

CDR3: CASSSPGRETQYF
V: TRBV28
J: TRBJ2-5
D: NA

CDR3: CASSKGTSGRSDTQYF
V: TRBV11-3
J: TRBJ2-3
D: TRBD2

CDR3: CATRRWSYGYTF
V: TRBV15
J: TRBJ1-2
D: NA

CDR3: CASSQAAGSEQYF
V: TRBV3-1/TRBV3-2
J: TRBJ2-7
D: NA

CDR3: CAWSRGGGAEAFF
V: TRBV30
J: TRBJ1-1
D: TRBD1

CDR3: CASSSLRQGGWGYTF
V: TRBV7-9
J: TRBJ1-2
D: NA

CDR3: CASSQDVPGQGYEQYF
V: TRBV4-2
J: TRBJ2-7
D: TRBD1

CDR3: CASSRGDSYGYTF
V: TRBV27
J: TRBJ1-2
D: NA

CDR3: CASSQGSNSPLHF
V: TRBV4-1
J: TRBJ1-6
D: NA

CDR3: CASSVGLRDREAGELFF
V: TRBV9
J: TRBJ2-2
D: TRBD1

CDR3: CASLTSGTGELFF
V: TRBV6-5
J: TRBJ2-2
D: TRBD2

CDR3: CASSLTRNSYEQYF
V: TRBV28
J: TRBJ2-7
D: NA

CDR3: CASSPPRQGEVNTEAFF
V: TRBV27
J: TRBJ1-1
D: TRBD1

CDR3: CASGDGASYEQYF
V: TRBV27
J: TRBJ2-7
D: NA

CDR3: CASSQDRPGGSGETQYF
V: TRBV4-3
J: TRBJ2-5
D: TRBD2

CDR3: CASGRLAGLYNEQFF
V: TRBV9
J: TRBJ2-1
D: TRBD2

CDR3: CASSLVWSSGRANNEQFF
V: TRBV7-2
J: TRBJ2-1
D: TRBD2

CDR3: CASSLFGAAGNTIYF
V: TRBV27
J: TRBJ1-3
D: NA

CDR3: CATSRGGGRAGDTQYF
V: TRBV15
J: TRBJ2-3
D: TRBD2

CDR3: CASSSRGGRDNSPLHF
V: TRBV5-4
J: TRBJ1-6
D: TRBD1

CDR3: CASSVASGSGEQFF
V: TRBV6-2/TRBV6-3
J: TRBJ2-1
D: TRBD2

CDR3: CASSPPRGENEQFF
V: TRBV18
J: TRBJ2-1
D: NA

CDR3: CASSLDSNQPQHF
V: TRBV7-3
J: TRBJ1-5
D: NA

CDR3: CATSRGPRRDYNSPLHF
V: TRBV15
J: TRBJ1-6
D: NA

CDR3: CASSVEEGVYGYTF
V: TRBV2
J: TRBJ1-2
D: NA

CDR3: CASSPRDRANTGELFF
V: TRBV3-1/TRBV3-2
J: TRBJ2-2
D: TRBD1

CDR3: CASSVEANQPQHF
V: TRBV6-4
J: TRBJ1-5
D: NA

CDR3: CASTSGLEPYEQYF
V: TRBV7-2
J: TRBJ2-7
D: TRBD2

CDR3: CASSLSGSRGHGYTF
V: TRBV5-4
J: TRBJ1-2
D: NA

CDR3: CASSVGALGNTEAFF
V: TRBV9
J: TRBJ1-1
D: NA

CDR3: CASSEDRWTEAFF
V: TRBV19
J: TRBJ1-1
D: TRBD1

CDR3: CASSSLDTQYF
V: TRBV7-9
J: TRBJ2-3
D: NA

CDR3: CATSKNRGGTNEKLFF
V: TRBV15
J: TRBJ1-4
D: TRBD1

CDR3: CSASVGLAVFPEQFF
V: TRBV20-1
J: TRBJ2-1
D: TRBD2

CDR3: CASSGGGGPATQKLFF
V: TRBV9
J: TRBJ1-4
D: NA

CDR3: CASTGGMGTEAFF
V: TRBV9
J: TRBJ1-1
D: NA